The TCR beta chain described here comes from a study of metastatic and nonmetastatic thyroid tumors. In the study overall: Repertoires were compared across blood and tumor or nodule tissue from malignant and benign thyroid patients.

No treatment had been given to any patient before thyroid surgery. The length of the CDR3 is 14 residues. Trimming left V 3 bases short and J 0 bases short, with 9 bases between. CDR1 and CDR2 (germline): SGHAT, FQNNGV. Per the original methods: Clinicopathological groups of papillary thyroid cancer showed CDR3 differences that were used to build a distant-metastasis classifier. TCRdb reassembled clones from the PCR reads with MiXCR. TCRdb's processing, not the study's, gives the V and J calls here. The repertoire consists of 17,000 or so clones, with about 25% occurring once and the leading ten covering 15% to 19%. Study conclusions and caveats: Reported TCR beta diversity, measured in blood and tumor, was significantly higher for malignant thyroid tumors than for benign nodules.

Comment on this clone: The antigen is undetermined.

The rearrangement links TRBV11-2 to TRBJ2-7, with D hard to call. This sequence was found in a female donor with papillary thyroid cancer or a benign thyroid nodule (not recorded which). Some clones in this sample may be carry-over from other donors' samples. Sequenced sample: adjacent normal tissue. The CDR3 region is CASSLFADSYEQYF. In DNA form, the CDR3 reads TGTGCCAGCAGCTTGTTCGCTGACTCCTACGAGCAGTACTTC.